This T cell receptor beta chain was documented in a study of radiotherapy plus CTLA-4 blockade in lung cancer. Study context: Objective responses emerged in around a sixth of patients, and around 30% attained disease control.

Profiled with immunoSEQ multiplex PCR; TCRdb holds only in-frame clones, not every one. In the table there are roughly 54,000 clones, approximately 84% of which are singletons. Germline V CDR1 and CDR2: SQVTM, ANQGSEA. This CDR3 contains 17 residues. V was clipped by 1 base and J by 5 bases; unmatched bases: 10. Study results and caveats: TCR clones from tumors expanded in blood after radiotherapy plus ipilimumab. How blood T cell clones changed early, along with interferon-beta, reportedly forecast response best.

Comments on this clone: Its antigen is not identified.

The source is a human donor with non-small cell lung cancer whose response to radiotherapy plus ipilimumab could not be evaluated. The chain is built from TRBV29-1 and TRBJ2-3; 12 bases line up with TRBD2. The starting material was peripheral blood, obtained from a patient treated with radiotherapy plus ipilimumab. As DNA, the CDR3 is TGCAGCGTTGAAGGGGTCCAGACTAGCGGGAGTCGAGATACGCAGTATTTT. This gives the protein CSVEGVQTSGSRDTQYF.